These 20 T cell receptor beta chains were all obtained from the same sample, sequenced in a study of CD8+ T cells in alopecia areata. The treatment denotes: oral pan-JAK inhibitor, 5-10 mg twice daily. Sequencing used cDNA as its template, made by extracting RNA and reverse transcribing it. Assay used: immunoSEQ multiplex PCR; TCRdb lists only in-frame clones, some missing. The table includes over 200,000 clones, around 65% detected once. This sample comprised CD4+ T cells sorted from blood, obtained at week 4, from a patient treated with tofacitinib. Receptors originate from a human donor with alopecia areata.

Here the CDR3 reads CAWSGNTIYF. DNA for the CDR3: TGTGCCTGGAGTGGAAACACCATATATTTT. The V gene is TRBV30, the J gene TRBJ1-3; D is unresolved. Germline V gives CDR1 GTSNPN, CDR2 SVGIG (reference sequence). The germline V and J ends were trimmed by 1 base and 5 bases, with 0 bases remaining between them. The CDR3 is made up of 10 amino acids.

Only a few counts were recorded for this clone. J is TRBJ1-1 and V is TRBV4-3; 7 bases are a match to TRBD1. V lost 0 bases, J lost 6 bases, and 7 bases stayed unmatched. This CDR3 is built from 15 residues. Germline V gene data show CDR1 as LGHNA and CDR2 as YSLEER. The CDR3 DNA follows: TGCGCCAGCAGCCAAGAGCACAGGGGATTCGCTGAAGCTTTCTTT. Amino acids: CASSQEHRGFAEAFF.

This clone was recorded a few times. The V gene is TRBV2, the J gene TRBJ2-3; D perhaps matches TRBD1 (5 bases). The CDR3 consists of 13 residues. V lost 7 bases to trimming and J lost 5 bases, with 13 bases between them. CDR1 is SNHLY and CDR2 is FYNNEI in the germline V gene. The CDR3 spells CASNKGREDTQYF. Here the CDR3 DNA reads TGTGCCAGCAACAAGGGGCGCGAAGATACGCAGTATTTT.

The chain joins TRBV2 to TRBJ2-5; 7 bases align to TRBD1. J lost 7 bases, V lost 10 bases, and 12 bases had no gene match. This CDR3 has 13 residues. The germline gives CDR1 SNHLY, CDR2 FYNNEI. DNA of the CDR3: TGTGCCATGCCCTTGACAGGGACGGGGACCCAGTACTTC. Encoded protein: CAMPLTGTGTQYF.

The chain uses TRBV11-3 and TRBJ2-5, with D maybe TRBD2 (6 bases). CDR1 is SGHNT and CDR2 is YENEEA in the germline V gene. V dropped 8 bases and J dropped 6 bases, with 13 bases sitting between them. This CDR3 contains 12 residues. In nucleotides, the CDR3 is TGTGCCAGCGAGGGGAGGATGCAGACCCAGTACTTC. Translating gives CASEGRMQTQYF.

V is TRBV27 and J is TRBJ2-5; D is uncertain. Deletions cut 5 bases from V and 0 bases from J, with 4 bases between. The CDR3 runs to 12 residues. From germline, CDR1 is MNHEY and CDR2 SMNVEV (reference sequence). This CDR3 reads CASSHDQETQYF. DNA for the CDR3: TGTGCCAGCAGTCACGACCAAGAGACCCAGTACTTC.

The chain carries TRBV5-4 and TRBJ1-1; D unclear. Trimming left V 1 base short and J 1 base short, with 8 bases between. This CDR3 is built from 14 residues. CDR1 SGHNT and CDR2 YYREEE come from the germline V gene (reference sequence). The CDR3 DNA follows: TGTGCCAGCAGCTTGCCGGACGGGAACACTGAAGCTTTCTTT. Protein: CASSLPDGNTEAFF.

This rearrangement joins TRBV4-1 to TRBJ1-1, with D unclear. CDR3 length equals 15 residues. V was shortened by 4 bases and J by 1 base, with 13 bases between the two germline ends. Germline CDR1 MGHRA, CDR2 YSYEKL. The DNA of the CDR3 is TGCGCCAGCAGCCTTAACATGGGTAGGAACACTGAAGCTTTCTTT. Protein product: CASSLNMGRNTEAFF.

V usage is TRBV7-2 and J usage is TRBJ2-7, with 12 bases fitting TRBD2. The CDR3 is made up of 16 amino acids. The germline V gene encodes CDR1 SGHTA and CDR2 FQGNSA. The ends lost 6 bases at V and 0 bases at J; junction bases unmatched: 6. DNA of the CDR3: TGTGCCAGCAGTACGGGGACTAGCGGGCACTCCTACGAGCAGTACTTC. The encoded protein is CASSTGTSGHSYEQYF.

The rearrangement uses TRBV6-5 and TRBJ1-2, with D perhaps matching TRBD1 (5 bases). Germline V CDR1 and CDR2: MNHEY, SVGAGI. There are 13 residues in the CDR3. The germline V and J ends were trimmed by 5 bases and 4 bases, with 11 bases remaining between them. CDR3 sequence: CASSPDGAYGYTF. As DNA, the CDR3 is TGTGCCAGCAGTCCAGACGGGGCCTATGGCTACACCTTC.

This chain joins TRBV5-6 and TRBJ2-7; tentatively, D is TRBD1 or TRBD2 (5 bases each). Trimming shortened V by 3 bases and J by 9 bases, and 13 bases separated the two germline ends. The germline V gene encodes CDR1 SGHDT and CDR2 YYEEEE. This CDR3 has 12 residues. In DNA form, the CDR3 reads TGTGCCAGCAGCTCCGGGGACGTAGGGCAGTACTTC. Protein sequence: CASSSGDVGQYF.

Remarks on this clone: Other DNA sequences within the sample encode an identical CDR3. J is TRBJ1-1 and V is TRBV30; D is unclear. V was trimmed by 0 bases and J by 0 bases, leaving 2 bases between them. CDR3 length: 12 amino acids. The germline V gene encodes CDR1 GTSNPN and CDR2 SVGIG (reference sequence). The CDR3 bases are TGTGCCTGGAGTGTCATGAACACTGAAGCTTTCTTT. It codes for CAWSVMNTEAFF.

This clone was seen a handful of times. The chain carries TRBV5-4 and TRBJ1-6; D is unclear. CDR3 length: 13 residues. CDR1 SGHNT and CDR2 YYREEE come from the germline V gene (reference sequence). V lost 2 bases and J 10 bases, leaving 10 bases between the germline ends. The DNA for the CDR3 is TGTGCCAGCAGCTTACAAGTCCGGTCACCCCTCCACTTT. This encodes CASSLQVRSPLHF. Using reference TRBV5-4 and TRBJ1-6 for the parts outside the CDR3, the full variable domain is ETGVTQSPTHLIKTRGQQVTLRCSSQSGHNTVSWYQQALGQGPQFIFQYYREEENGRGNFPPRFSGLQFPNYSSELNVNALELDDSALYLCASSLQVRSPLHFGNGTRLTVT.

The chain recombines TRBV29-1 with TRBJ1-5; 10 bases align to TRBD1. The V segment lost 7 bases and the J segment 5 bases; nucleotides outside the gene matches: 5. In germline, CDR1 is SQVTM, CDR2 ANQGSEA. This CDR3 comprises 13 residues. CDR3 loop: CSAATGGDQPQHF. CDR3 nucleotide sequence: TGCAGCGCCGCGACAGGGGGCGATCAGCCCCAGCATTTT.

V gene TRBV5-1 combines with J gene TRBJ2-3; TRBD2 aligns across 8 bases. Germline V lookup: CDR1 SGHRS, CDR2 YFSETQ. This CDR3 is built from 14 residues. Germline trimming cut 5 bases from V and 2 bases from J; bases unmatched to any gene: 4. The CDR3 nucleotides are TGCGCCAGCAGAACAGCGGGGGACACAGATACGCAGTATTTT. It encodes CASRTAGDTDTQYF.

This clone was picked up a small number of times. The chain combines TRBV5-4 with TRBJ2-1, with 7 bases fitting TRBD1. Germline values: CDR1 SGHNT, CDR2 YYREEE (reference sequence). The V gene end was trimmed by 1 base and the J gene end by 0 bases; junction bases not matched to a gene: 4. This CDR3 comprises 16 residues. In nucleotides, the CDR3 is TGTGCCAGCAGCTTGCCCGGGACAGTCTCCTACAATGAGCAGTTCTTC. Translating gives CASSLPGTVSYNEQFF. Supplemented by reference TRBV5-4 and TRBJ2-1, the full variable domain reads ETGVTQSPTHLIKTRGQQVTLRCSSQSGHNTVSWYQQALGQGPQFIFQYYREEENGRGNFPPRFSGLQFPNYSSELNVNALELDDSALYLCASSLPGTVSYNEQFFGPGTRLTVL.

This chain joins TRBV30 and TRBJ2-7, with D uncertain. The CDR3 contains 11 residues. The germline V gene encodes CDR1 GTSNPN and CDR2 SVGIG (reference sequence). The V and J ends lost 2 bases and 6 bases respectively, with 8 bases between them. The CDR3: CAWSSSGEQYF. The CDR3 DNA reads TGTGCCTGGAGTAGCTCAGGCGAGCAGTACTTC.

V usage is TRBV5-4 and J usage is TRBJ2-5, with 10 bases identical to TRBD2. The CDR3 covers 16 residues. CDR1 and CDR2 (germline): SGHNT, YYREEE (reference sequence). With V trimmed by 5 bases and J by 3 bases, 10 bases remained unmatched. The CDR3 DNA reads TGTGCCAGCAGTCCCGGAGGTAGCGGGGGGAAAGAGACCCAGTACTTC. It encodes CASSPGGSGGKETQYF.

As to this clone: Other DNA sequences in the sample encode the same CDR3. J is TRBJ2-7 and V is TRBV10-3; TRBD1 aligns across 11 bases. J lost 3 bases, V lost 6 bases, and 4 bases had no gene match. The CDR3 covers 14 residues. In germline, CDR1 is ENHRY, CDR2 SYGVKD. The CDR3 region is CAIRRTGGGYEQYF. CDR3 nucleotide sequence: TGTGCCATCAGGCGGACAGGGGGCGGCTACGAGCAGTACTTC.

This chain connects TRBV6-6 to TRBJ2-7, with TRBD2 matching 7 bases. J lost 6 bases, V lost 2 bases, and 10 bases had no gene match. This CDR3 comprises 15 residues. Germline CDR1 reads MNHNY; CDR2 reads SVGAGI (reference sequence). CDR3 bases: TGTGCCAGCAGTTACGGGAGGGAAAAGTTCGGCGAGCAGTACTTC. It translates to CASSYGREKFGEQYF.